This TCR beta chain is drawn from a study of response to subunit inactivated influenza vaccine. Study outcomes and limitations: Authors proposed each seasonal influenza vaccination draws in few new T cells.

TCRdb processed the RT-PCR reads anew with MiXCR; each CDR3 protein has one entry. Of 600,000 to 700,000 distinct CDR3 sequences in the sample, 12% to 15% were seen once. On this clonotype: Its antigen remains unknown.

CDR1 and CDR2 from the germline V gene are SGHAT and FQNNGV. The CDR3 sequence is 19 residues long. V shed 3 bases, J shed 1 base, and the junction held 13 bases outside the gene matches. The gene calls are TRBV11-2 and TRBJ2-1; 9 bases match TRBD2. The receptor comes from a man between 45 and 60 years old who received an inactivated influenza vaccine. Sequencing used PBMCs from blood, obtained about 14 days before vaccination. In nucleotides, the CDR3 is TGTGCCAGCAGCTTTCGCGGGAGGGCCCGCCCCGGGTCCTACAATGAGCAGTTCTTC. Residues: CASSFRGRARPGSYNEQFF.